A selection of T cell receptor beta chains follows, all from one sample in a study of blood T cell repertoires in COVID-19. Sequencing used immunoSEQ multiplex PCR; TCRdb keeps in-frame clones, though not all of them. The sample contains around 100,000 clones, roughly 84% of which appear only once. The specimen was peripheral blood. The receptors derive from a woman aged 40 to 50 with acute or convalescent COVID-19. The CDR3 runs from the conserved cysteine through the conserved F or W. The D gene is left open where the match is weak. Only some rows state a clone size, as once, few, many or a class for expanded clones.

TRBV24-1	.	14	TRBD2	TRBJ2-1	CATSDPAGGGEQFF	TGTGCCACCAGTGATCCTGCGGGAGGGGGCGAGCAGTTCTTC
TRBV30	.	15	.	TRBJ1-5	CAWSVGVQGYQPQHF	TGTGCCTGGAGTGTGGGTGTCCAGGGATATCAGCCCCAGCATTTT
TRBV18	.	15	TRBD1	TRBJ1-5	CASSPPGQGDQPQHF	TGTGCCAGCTCACCACCGGGACAGGGAGATCAGCCCCAGCATTTT
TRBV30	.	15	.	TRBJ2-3	CAWSGGVPSTDTQYF	TGTGCCTGGAGTGGAGGAGTTCCATCCACAGATACGCAGTATTTT
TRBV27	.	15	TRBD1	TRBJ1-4	CASTGTGQGGEKLFF	TGTGCCAGCACGGGAACAGGACAGGGAGGGGAAAAACTGTTTTTT
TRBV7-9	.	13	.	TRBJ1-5	CASVGDSNQPQHF	TGTGCCAGCGTGGGAGATAGCAATCAGCCCCAGCATTTT
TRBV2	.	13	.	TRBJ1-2	CASSPGQFYGYTF	TGTGCCAGCAGTCCCGGACAGTTCTATGGCTACACCTTC
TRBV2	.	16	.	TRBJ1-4	CASSEALVGSSEKLFF	TGTGCCAGCAGTGAAGCGCTTGTCGGTTCCTCTGAAAAACTGTTTTTT
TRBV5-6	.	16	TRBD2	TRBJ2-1	CASSLLGGGASNEQFF	TGTGCCAGCAGCTTGCTCGGCGGGGGGGCAAGCAATGAGCAGTTCTTC
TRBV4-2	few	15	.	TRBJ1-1	CASSQEMYGNTEAFF	TGTGCCAGCAGCCAAGAAATGTACGGGAACACTGAAGCTTTCTTT
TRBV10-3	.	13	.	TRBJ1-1	CAISSGTRTEAFF	TGTGCCATCAGCTCCGGGACAAGAACTGAAGCTTTCTTT
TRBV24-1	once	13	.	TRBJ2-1	CATSSVGYNEQFF	TGTGCCACCAGTTCGGTCGGCTACAATGAGCAGTTCTTC
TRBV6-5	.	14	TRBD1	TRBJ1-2	CASRPRGQGDGYTF	TGTGCCAGCAGACCTAGAGGACAGGGGGATGGCTACACCTTC
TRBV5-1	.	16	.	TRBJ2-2	CASSLAPGELTGELFF	TGCGCCAGCAGCTTGGCTCCAGGGGAACTCACCGGGGAGCTGTTTTTT